The 3 T cell receptor beta chains presented below share a single source sample, sequenced in a study of glioma-infiltrating T cells after dendritic cell vaccination. The data were produced by immunoSEQ multiplex PCR, yet TCRdb's version contains in-frame clones alone and is incomplete. This sample has approximately 64,000 clones; around 86% occur once, and the top ten carry 7% to 10%. The sample was blood, taken before dendritic cell vaccination. The receptors derive from a human donor with glioblastoma.

This clone was seen a few times. This chain uses TRBV5-4 with TRBJ2-5; no clear D. Per germline, CDR1 SGHNT and CDR2 YYREEE (reference sequence). V lost 1 base and J lost 2, with 9 bases in between. This CDR3 region has 14 residues. The CDR3 region has the DNA TGTGCCAGCAGCTTGCGGCTAGGTCAAGAGACCCAGTACTTC. Residues: CASSLRLGQETQYF.

To note about this clone: An end of the junction differs from the germline gene, which may be a read error. The chain joins TRBV7-6 to TRBJ2-2, with 14 bases aligning to TRBD2. CDR1 SGHVS and CDR2 FNYEAQ come from the germline V gene. There are 17 residues in the CDR3. CDR3 in amino acids: CAGSSGLAGAKTGELFF. In DNA, the CDR3 is TGTGCCGGCAGCTCGGGACTAGCGGGGGCTAAAACCGGGGAGCTGTTTTTT.

The V gene is TRBV5-6, the J gene TRBJ2-1; 11 bases map to TRBD2. J lost 7 bases, V lost 4 bases, and 10 bases had no gene match. The CDR3 covers 16 residues. Germline CDR1 reads SGHDT; CDR2 reads YYEEEE. This chain's CDR3 is CASSPVLAGGRNEQFF. CDR3 nucleotides: TGTGCCAGCAGCCCGGTGCTAGCGGGGGGTCGGAATGAGCAGTTCTTC.